Detailed here is one TCR beta chain. Treatment described: oral pan-JAK inhibitor, 5-10 mg twice daily. Extraction and reverse transcription of RNA yielded cDNA as the sequencing template. TCRdb's table, derived via immunoSEQ multiplex PCR, lists solely in-frame clones and lacks some. The sample lists fewer than 250,000 clones; approximately 56% were seen once. The data were obtained in a study of CD8+ T cells in alopecia areata. Study-level background: Treated patients were dosed with oral tofacitinib, taking 5 to 10 mg twice daily.

Germline CDR1 GTSNPN, CDR2 SVGIG (reference sequence). The CDR3 spans 11 residues. V shed 0 bases and J shed 6 bases, with 5 bases lying between them. The genes are TRBV30 and TRBJ1-1, with D uncertain. This clonotype originated in a human donor with alopecia areata. The sequences come from CD4+ T cells sorted from blood, collected at week 4, from a patient treated with tofacitinib. The CDR3 bases are TGTGCCTGGAGTGTCAAGTCTGAAGCTTTCTTT. It encodes CAWSVKSEAFF.